Listed below are T cell receptor beta chains from one sample, sequenced in a study of control samples from healthy donors and cancer patients. Assay used: immunoSEQ multiplex PCR; TCRdb lists only in-frame clones, some missing. The profile shows 85,000 to 90,000 clones, roughly 84% of them singletons. Material for sequencing was blood. The source is a middle-aged woman in good health. Each CDR3 is given with its conserved first and last residue.

>TRBJ2-1|TRBV27
CASSLKRDETRANEQFF
>TRBJ1-1|TRBV5-6
CASSLGGSGEAFF
>TRBJ1-5|TRBV19
CASSIDTINQPQHF
>TRBJ1-2|TRBV4-3
CASSQDWKPYGYTF
>TRBJ1-1|TRBV4-3
CASSQDPDSLNTEAFF
>TRBJ1-2|TRBV6-5
CASSTRQAITGGYTF
>TRBJ1-6|TRBV7-2
CASIRDRGSPLHF
>TRBJ2-1|TRBV5-1
CASSLDQRASSYNEQFF
>TRBJ2-2|TRBV15
CASKEGFDGELFF
>TRBJ2-2|TRBV6-5
CASSYIDGGTGELFF
>TRBJ1-1|TRBV29-1
CSVKGQLEAFF
>TRBJ1-4|TRBV6-5
CASSITGEKLFF
>TRBJ2-2|TRBV19
CASSISRTTGELFF
>TRBJ2-5|TRBV2
CASSVEGDGTQYF
>TRBJ1-6|TRBV7-9
CASSKTRTGDNSPLHF
>TRBJ2-5|TRBV5-5
CASSLGQGGQETQYF
>TRBJ1-4|TRBV7-6
CASSSTPRGNEKLFF
>TRBJ2-3|TRBV24-1
CATSDGTEADTQYF
>TRBJ1-1|TRBV18
CASSPDRGKTEAFF
>TRBJ1-3|TRBV18
CASSTNLGGAGNTIYF
>TRBJ2-3|TRBV7-2
CASSSLAGVSTDTQYF
>TRBJ1-2|TRBV2
CASSGQGGDVRGYTF
>TRBJ1-2|TRBV5-3
CARSQKGQCGYTF
>TRBJ1-4|TRBV5-8
CASSLVAGSEKLFF
>TRBJ2-5|TRBV7-8
CASSLGLSQETQYF
>TRBJ1-5|TRBV7-8
CASSAGGNSNQPQHF
>TRBJ1-1|TRBV5-1
CASSSHGGLNTEAFF
>TRBJ1-1|TRBV5-6
CASSRTRGFWGQGAFF
>TRBJ2-1|TRBV9
CASSVSGNEQFF
>TRBJ2-1|TRBV7-9
CASTLRTSLGNEQFF
>TRBJ1-2|TRBV3-1/TRBV3-2
CASSQAGQGGYTF